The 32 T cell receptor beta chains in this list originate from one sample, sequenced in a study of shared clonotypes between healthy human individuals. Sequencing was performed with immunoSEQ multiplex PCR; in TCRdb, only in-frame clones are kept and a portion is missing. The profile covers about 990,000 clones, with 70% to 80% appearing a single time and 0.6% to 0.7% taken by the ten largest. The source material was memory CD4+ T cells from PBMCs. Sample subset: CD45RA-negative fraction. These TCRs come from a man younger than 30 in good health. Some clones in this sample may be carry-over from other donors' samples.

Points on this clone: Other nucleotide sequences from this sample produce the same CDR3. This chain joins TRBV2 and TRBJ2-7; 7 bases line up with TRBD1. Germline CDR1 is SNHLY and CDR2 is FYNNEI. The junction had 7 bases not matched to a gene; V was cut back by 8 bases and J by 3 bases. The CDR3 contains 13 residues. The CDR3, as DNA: TGTGCCAGCTGGGGACAGAGAAACTACGAGCAGTACTTC. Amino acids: CASWGQRNYEQYF.

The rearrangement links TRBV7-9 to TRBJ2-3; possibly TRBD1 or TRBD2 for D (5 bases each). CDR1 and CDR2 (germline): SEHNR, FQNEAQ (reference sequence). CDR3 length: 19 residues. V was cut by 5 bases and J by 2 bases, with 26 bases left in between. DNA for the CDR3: TGTGCCAGCAGCCCAAATCCTCGGGGCAGGGACGTGGACACAGATACGCAGTATTTT. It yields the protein CASSPNPRGRDVDTDTQYF.

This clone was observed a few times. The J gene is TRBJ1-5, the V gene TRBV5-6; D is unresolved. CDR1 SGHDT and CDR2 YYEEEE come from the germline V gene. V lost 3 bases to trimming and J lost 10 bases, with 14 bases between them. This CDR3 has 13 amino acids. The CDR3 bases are TGTGCCAGCAGCTCCGACGTCTCGGGCCCCCAGCATTTT. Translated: CASSSDVSGPQHF. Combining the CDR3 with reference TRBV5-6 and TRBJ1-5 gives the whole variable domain DAGVTQSPTHLIKTRGQQVTLRCSPKSGHDTVSWYQQALGQGPQFIFQYYEEEERQRGNFPDRFSGHQFPNYSSELNVNALLLGDSALYLCASSSDVSGPQHFGDGTRLSIL.

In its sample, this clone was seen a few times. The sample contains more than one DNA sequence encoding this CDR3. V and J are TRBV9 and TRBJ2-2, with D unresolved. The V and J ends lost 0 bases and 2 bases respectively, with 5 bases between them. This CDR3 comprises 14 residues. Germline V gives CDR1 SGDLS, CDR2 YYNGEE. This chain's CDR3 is CASSVVGNTGELFF. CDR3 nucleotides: TGTGCCAGCAGCGTAGTGGGAAACACCGGGGAGCTGTTTTTT.

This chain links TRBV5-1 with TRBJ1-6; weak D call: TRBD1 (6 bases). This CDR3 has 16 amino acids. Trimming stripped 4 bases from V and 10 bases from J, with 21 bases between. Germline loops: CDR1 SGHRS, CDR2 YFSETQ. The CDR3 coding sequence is TGCGCCAGCAGCGCCCGGGACGGTGGGGGCTACTCACCCCTCCACTTT. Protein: CASSARDGGGYSPLHF.

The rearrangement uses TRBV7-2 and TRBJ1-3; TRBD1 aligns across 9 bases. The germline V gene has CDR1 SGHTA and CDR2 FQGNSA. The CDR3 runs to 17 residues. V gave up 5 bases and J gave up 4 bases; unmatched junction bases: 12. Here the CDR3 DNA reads TGTGCCAGCAGCCTCCAGGGACAGGGAATAGGCGGAAACACCATATATTTT. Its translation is CASSLQGQGIGGNTIYF.

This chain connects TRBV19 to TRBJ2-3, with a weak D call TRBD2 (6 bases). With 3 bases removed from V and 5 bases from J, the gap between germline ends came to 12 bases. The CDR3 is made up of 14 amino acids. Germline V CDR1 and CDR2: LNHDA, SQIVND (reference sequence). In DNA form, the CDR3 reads TGTGCCAGTAGTATTACGACTAGAGGAGATACGCAGTATTTT. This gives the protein CASSITTRGDTQYF.

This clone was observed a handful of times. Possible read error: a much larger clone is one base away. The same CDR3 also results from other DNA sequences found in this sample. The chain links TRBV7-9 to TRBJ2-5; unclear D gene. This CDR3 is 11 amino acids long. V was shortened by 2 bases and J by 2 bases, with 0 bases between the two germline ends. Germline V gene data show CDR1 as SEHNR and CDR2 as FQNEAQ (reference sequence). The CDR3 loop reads CASSLQETQYF. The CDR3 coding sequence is TGTGCCAGCAGCTTACAAGAGACCCAGTACTTC.

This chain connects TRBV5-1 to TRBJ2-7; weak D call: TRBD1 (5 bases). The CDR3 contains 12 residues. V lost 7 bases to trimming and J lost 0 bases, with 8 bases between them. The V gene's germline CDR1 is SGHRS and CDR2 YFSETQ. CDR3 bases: TGCGCCAGCGGGGCCTCCTCCTACGAGCAGTACTTC. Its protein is CASGASSYEQYF.

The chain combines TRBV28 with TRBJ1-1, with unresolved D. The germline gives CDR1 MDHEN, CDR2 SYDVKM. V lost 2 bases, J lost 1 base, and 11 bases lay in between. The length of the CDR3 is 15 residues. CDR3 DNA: TGTGCCAGCAGTTTAGACCCGTCGAGGAACACTGAAGCTTTCTTT. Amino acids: CASSLDPSRNTEAFF.

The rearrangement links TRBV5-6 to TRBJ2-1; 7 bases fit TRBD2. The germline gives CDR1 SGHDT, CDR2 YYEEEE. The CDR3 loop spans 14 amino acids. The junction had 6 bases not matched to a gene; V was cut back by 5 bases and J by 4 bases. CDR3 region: CASSSAGVYNEQFF. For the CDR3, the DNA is TGTGCCAGCAGTTCGGCGGGAGTGTACAATGAGCAGTTCTTC.

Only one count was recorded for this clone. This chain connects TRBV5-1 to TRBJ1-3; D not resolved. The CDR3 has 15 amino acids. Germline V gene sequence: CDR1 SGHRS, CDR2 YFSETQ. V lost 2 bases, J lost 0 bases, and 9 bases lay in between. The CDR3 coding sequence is TGCGCCAGCAGCTTTAGCCCGAGCTCTGGAAACACCATATATTTT. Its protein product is CASSFSPSSGNTIYF.

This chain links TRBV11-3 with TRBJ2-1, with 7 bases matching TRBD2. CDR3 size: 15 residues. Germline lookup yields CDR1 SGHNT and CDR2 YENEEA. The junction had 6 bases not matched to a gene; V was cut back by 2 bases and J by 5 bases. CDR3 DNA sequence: TGTGCCAGCAGCTTATCTAGCGGTACCCACAATGAGCAGTTCTTC. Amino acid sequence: CASSLSSGTHNEQFF.

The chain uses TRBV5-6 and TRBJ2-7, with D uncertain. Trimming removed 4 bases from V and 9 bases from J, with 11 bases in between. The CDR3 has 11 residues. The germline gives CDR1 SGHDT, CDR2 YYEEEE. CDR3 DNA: TGTGCCAGCAGCCTCGTGGGCGGGCAGTACTTC. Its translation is CASSLVGGQYF.

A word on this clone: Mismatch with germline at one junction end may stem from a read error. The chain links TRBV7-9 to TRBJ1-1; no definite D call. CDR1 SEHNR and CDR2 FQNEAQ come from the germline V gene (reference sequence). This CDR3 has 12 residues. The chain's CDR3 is CASSLDSLGILF. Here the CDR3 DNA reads TGTGCCAGCAGCTTAGACAGCTTGGGAATCCTTTTT.

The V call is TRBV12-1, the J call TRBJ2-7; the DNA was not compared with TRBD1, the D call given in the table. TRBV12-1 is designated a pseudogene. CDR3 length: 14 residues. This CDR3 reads CASIPTGSIYEQYF. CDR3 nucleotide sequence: TGTGCCAGCATCCCGACAGGGAGTATTTACGAGCAGTACTTC.

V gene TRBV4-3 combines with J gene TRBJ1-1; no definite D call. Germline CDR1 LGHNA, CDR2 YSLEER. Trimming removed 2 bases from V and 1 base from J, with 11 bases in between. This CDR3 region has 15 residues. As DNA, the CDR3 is TGCGCCAGCAGCCAATCTTGGTCTGCGAACACTGAAGCTTTCTTT. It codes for CASSQSWSANTEAFF.

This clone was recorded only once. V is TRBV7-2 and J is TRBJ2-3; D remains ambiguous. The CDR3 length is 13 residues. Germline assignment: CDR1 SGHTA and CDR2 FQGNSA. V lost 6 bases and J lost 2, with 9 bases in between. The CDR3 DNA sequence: TGTGCCAGCAGGCCAGCCTCCACAGATACGCAGTATTTT. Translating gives CASRPASTDTQYF.

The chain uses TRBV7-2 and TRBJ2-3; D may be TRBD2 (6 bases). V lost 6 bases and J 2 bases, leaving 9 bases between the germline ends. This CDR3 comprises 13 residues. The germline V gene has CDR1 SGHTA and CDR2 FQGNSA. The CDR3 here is CASRGGATDTQYF. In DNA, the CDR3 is TGTGCCAGCAGGGGGGGAGCCACAGATACGCAGTATTTT.

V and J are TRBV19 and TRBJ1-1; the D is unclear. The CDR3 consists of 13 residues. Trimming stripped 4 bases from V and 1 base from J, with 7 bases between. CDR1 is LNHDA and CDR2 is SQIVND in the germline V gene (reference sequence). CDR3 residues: CASSSQSNTEAFF. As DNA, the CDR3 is TGTGCCAGTAGTAGTCAGTCGAACACTGAAGCTTTCTTT.

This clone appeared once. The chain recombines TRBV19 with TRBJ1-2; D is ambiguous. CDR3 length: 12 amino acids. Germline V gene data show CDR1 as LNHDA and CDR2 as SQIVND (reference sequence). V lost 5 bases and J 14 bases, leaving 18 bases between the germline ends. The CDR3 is CASSVVEGPSTF. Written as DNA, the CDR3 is TGTGCCAGTAGTGTGGTCGAAGGGCCCTCTACCTTC.

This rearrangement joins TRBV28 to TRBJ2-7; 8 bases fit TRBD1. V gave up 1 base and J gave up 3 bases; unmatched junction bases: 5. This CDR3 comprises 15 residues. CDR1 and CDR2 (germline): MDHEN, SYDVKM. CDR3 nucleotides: TGTGCCAGCAGTTTATATCAGGGGGCGGGCTACGAGCAGTACTTC. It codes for CASSLYQGAGYEQYF.

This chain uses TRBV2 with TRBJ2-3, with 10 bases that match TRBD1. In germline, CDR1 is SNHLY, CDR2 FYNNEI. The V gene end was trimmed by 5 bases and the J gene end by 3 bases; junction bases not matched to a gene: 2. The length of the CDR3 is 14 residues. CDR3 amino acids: CASSKDRGTDTQYF. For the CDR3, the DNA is TGTGCCAGCAGTAAGGACAGGGGGACAGATACGCAGTATTTT.

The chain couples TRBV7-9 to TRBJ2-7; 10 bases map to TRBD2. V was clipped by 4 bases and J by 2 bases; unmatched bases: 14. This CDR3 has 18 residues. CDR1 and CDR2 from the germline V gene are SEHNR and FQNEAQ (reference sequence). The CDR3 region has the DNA TGTGCCAGCAGCTCCGGGACTAGCGTAAAAGGTAATCCCTACGAGCAGTACTTC. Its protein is CASSSGTSVKGNPYEQYF.

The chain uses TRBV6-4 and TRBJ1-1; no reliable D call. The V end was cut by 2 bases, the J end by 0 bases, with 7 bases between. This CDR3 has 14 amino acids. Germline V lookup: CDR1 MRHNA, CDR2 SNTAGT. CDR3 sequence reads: CASSDGDMNTEAFF. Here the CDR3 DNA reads TGTGCCAGCAGTGACGGAGACATGAACACTGAAGCTTTCTTT.

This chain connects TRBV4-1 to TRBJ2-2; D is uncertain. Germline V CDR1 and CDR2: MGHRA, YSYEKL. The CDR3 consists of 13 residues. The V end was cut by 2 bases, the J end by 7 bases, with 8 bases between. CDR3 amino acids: CASSQLPNGELFF. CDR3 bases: TGCGCCAGCAGCCAACTCCCAAACGGGGAGCTGTTTTTT.

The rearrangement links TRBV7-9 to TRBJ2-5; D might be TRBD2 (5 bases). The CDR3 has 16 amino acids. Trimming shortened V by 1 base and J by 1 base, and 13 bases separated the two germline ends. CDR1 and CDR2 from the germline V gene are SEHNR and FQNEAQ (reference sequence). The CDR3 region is CASSLESSPVQETQYF. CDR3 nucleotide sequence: TGTGCCAGCAGCTTAGAGTCTAGCCCGGTCCAAGAGACCCAGTACTTC.

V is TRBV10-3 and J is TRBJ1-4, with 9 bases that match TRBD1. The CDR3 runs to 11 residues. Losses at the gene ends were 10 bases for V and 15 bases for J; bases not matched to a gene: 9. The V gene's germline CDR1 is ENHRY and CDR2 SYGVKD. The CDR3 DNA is TGTGCCACCAGGGGACAGGGTGACGTGTTTTTT. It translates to CATRGQGDVFF.

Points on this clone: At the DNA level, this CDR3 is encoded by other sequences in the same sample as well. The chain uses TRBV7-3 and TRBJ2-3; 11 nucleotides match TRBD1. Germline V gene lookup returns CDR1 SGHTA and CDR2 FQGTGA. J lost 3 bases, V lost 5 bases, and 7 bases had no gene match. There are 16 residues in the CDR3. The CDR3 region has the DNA TGTGCCAGCAGCCTAAATCGGGACAGGGGGACAGATACGCAGTATTTT. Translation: CASSLNRDRGTDTQYF.

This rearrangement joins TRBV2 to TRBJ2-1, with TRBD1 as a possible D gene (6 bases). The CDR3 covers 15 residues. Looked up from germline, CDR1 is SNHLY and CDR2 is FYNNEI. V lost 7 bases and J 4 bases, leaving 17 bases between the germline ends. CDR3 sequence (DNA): TGTGCCAGCAAACCAAAGGGGGAAACGTACAATGAGCAGTTCTTC. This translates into CASKPKGETYNEQFF.

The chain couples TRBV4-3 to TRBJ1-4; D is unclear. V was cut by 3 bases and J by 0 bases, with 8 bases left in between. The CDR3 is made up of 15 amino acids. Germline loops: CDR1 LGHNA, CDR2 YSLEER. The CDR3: CASSHAEATNEKLFF. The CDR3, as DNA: TGCGCCAGCAGCCACGCTGAGGCAACTAATGAAAAACTGTTTTTT.

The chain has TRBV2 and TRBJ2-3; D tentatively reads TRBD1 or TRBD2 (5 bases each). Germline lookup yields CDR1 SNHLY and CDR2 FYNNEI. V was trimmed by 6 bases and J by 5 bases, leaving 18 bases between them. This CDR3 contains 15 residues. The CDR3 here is CASRAGTNKGDTQYF. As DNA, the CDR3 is TGTGCCAGCAGAGCCGGGACCAACAAGGGAGATACGCAGTATTTT.